This T cell receptor beta chain was sequenced in a study of blood T cells in healthy people across ages. Study context: About one barcoded beta molecule per two T cells was the capture yield of template switching. Whole-study findings and limits: Age brought a roughly linear fall in TCR beta diversity measured per million T cells.

Then a second PCR, running roughly 7 to 11 cycles, was carried out with a sample-barcoded 5' primer and a J-beta primer mix. TCRdb reanalysed the 5' RACE reads using MiXCR and keeps one entry per CDR3 protein. The table lists roughly 1.4 million distinct CDR3 sequences, 45% to 70% of them singletons. Germline CDR1 is LGHNA and CDR2 is YNFKEQ. V was trimmed by 0 bases and J by 3 bases, leaving 11 bases between them. The CDR3 totals 15 residues. The study recruited healthy Caucasian donors from Russia who were aged roughly 6 to 90. As regards this clonotype: The antigen is undetermined.

V gene TRBV4-2 combines with J gene TRBJ1-1, with D tentatively TRBD1 (5 bases). Material for sequencing was blood. The sequence derives from a man aged 18 to 30 in good health. The CDR3 loop reads CASSQESGWDTEAFF. In nucleotides, the CDR3 is TGTGCCAGCAGCCAAGAGTCAGGGTGGGACACTGAAGCTTTCTTT.